This T cell receptor (beta chain) was sequenced in a study of cytomegalovirus exposure and HLA in healthy donors. General study points: About 90% or about 30% of the time was how often most TCR beta V segments were productive, according to an earlier analysis.

About this clone: Its antigen is not identified.

PCR primers comprised 60 Vbeta and 13 Jbeta primers. The protocol was immunoSEQ multiplex PCR, while the TCRdb copy is restricted to in-frame clones and leaves out a portion. The data contain about 100,000 clones, 80% to 85% of them singletons. The CDR3 has 15 amino acids. V trimming: 6 bases; J trimming: 5 bases; junction bases outside the gene matches: 10. Germline V gene lookup returns CDR1 MDHEN and CDR2 SYDVKM. The clonotype originates from a woman in her 70s in good health and CMV-seropositive. V is TRBV28 and J is TRBJ2-5, with 9 positions matching TRBD1. The sequencing input was PBMCs. CDR3 sequence (DNA): TGTGCCAGCAGCGACCAGGGACAGGGAGGTGAGACCCAGTACTTC. This gives the protein CASSDQGQGGETQYF.